This T cell receptor beta chain was profiled in a study of T cell responses to AZD1222 COVID-19 vaccine. This CDR3 is 17 amino acids long. Germline V gives CDR1 SEHNR, CDR2 FQNEAQ (reference sequence). V gave up 4 bases and J gave up 7 bases, with 20 bases separating them. Sequencing used immunoSEQ multiplex PCR; TCRdb keeps in-frame clones, though not all of them. The sample has more than 100,000 clones, around 90% seen once; the top ten hold roughly 1.3%. V is TRBV7-9 and J is TRBJ1-6; D unresolved. The specimen was peripheral blood, collected on day 0 of AZD1222 vaccination. The clonotype originates from an adult in good health. The DNA for the CDR3 is TGTGCCAGCAGCTACCCTAAGGGAGGAAATGTAAATTCACCCCTCCACTTT. The encoded protein is CASSYPKGGNVNSPLHF.